This paragraph reports one T cell receptor beta chain. The antigen it binds to is not known. There are no base qualities to consult, and no much larger clone falls within one base. This specimen comes from a study of blood T cells in healthy people across ages (dated by TCRdb to about 2015). For context, the study as a whole: In model experiments, template switching captured roughly one uniquely barcoded TCR beta cDNA molecule for every two T cells. To track age-related changes in TCR beta repertoire diversity, the study relied on deep sequencing normalized with unique cDNA molecular identifiers. Two additional independent replicas of 1 million unique cDNA reads from the same blood draw were analyzed for two donors (one aged 18 to 30 and one aged 80 or older). Four age groups were formed from the donors: young (average 16 years), middle-aged (approximately 41), aged (62) and long-lived (around 82). Donors of different ages were randomly distributed across sequencing lanes to avoid experimental bias.

Library method: 5' RACE. The reads were generated on an Illumina HiSeq 2500. A second PCR of roughly 6 to 11 cycles was run with a J-beta primer mix and a sample-barcoded 5' primer. A unique molecular identifier was introduced onto each TCR beta cDNA molecule by a template-switch 5' adaptor carrying 12 random nucleotides. Each sample yielded at least 3 million CDR3-containing paired-end reads. All of the RNA was converted into first-strand cDNA using the Mint cDNA synthesis kit, with a TRBC-specific oligonucleotide serving as the primer. All cDNA was treated with uracil-DNA glycosylase and then went through a first 18-cycle PCR with the universal primers M1SS and BC2_uni_R. From the authors' description of their analysis: For normalization, 1 million high-quality reads, each with a distinct molecular identifier, were randomly selected from each sample. Instead of being binned into consensus sequences, reads with shared molecular identifiers were discarded. CDR3 identification, clonotype clustering and error correction used MiTCR with a Q25 quality threshold and the strictest error-elimination algorithm. A nonparametric unseen species model with Euler transformation was used to estimate lower-bound total TCR beta diversity. TCRdb ran its own pipeline on the public reads, namely fastp trimming at Q25 and MiXCR clone calling, and kept in-frame beta chains. When rows share a CDR3 protein, they turn into one entry using the most common DNA and genes. The V and J calls follow TCRdb's processing rather than the paper's. The sample contains about 1.5 million distinct CDR3 sequences, 42% of them found a single time. The ten largest clones add up to 4% of the sample.

V is reduced by 4 bases and J by 4 bases, leaving a spacing of 13 bases between them. The germline V gene gives CDR1 as MNHEY and CDR2 as SVGAGI. Inclusive of the bounding cysteine and phenylalanine, the CDR3 is 15 residues long. Kept here is only the CDR3 DNA, which spans 45 bases and is read in frame from base 1. Systemically healthy Caucasian individuals from Russia, approximately 39 in total and aged 6 to 90 years, were included as donors. About 9.1 milliliters of peripheral blood were collected from each donor into EDTA-treated Vacutainer tubes. PBMCs were isolated by Ficoll-Paque density-gradient centrifugation, with at least 6.5 million obtained per sample. Trizol reagent was used to extract total RNA from PBMCs, with at least 5.5 micrograms per sample. For every donor, an aliquot of PBMCs went through flow cytometry to measure the percentages of naive CD45RAhigh/CD27high T cells. Points the paper makes about the study in general: Estimates of total diversity based on one million sequenced T cells were regarded as lower bounds and as underestimates. Because the CMV infection status of the donors was unknown, age-related changes in expanded clonotypes may potentially have been confounded. Conclusive comparison of naive and antigen-experienced compartments was prevented by the profiling of bulk unsorted PBMCs. There was a strong correlation between observed TCR beta diversity and the percentage of naive T cells measured by flow cytometry. Compared with the aged group, the long-lived group had more naive CD4+ T cells, fewer expanded clones and increased TCR diversity, suggesting age selection. Observed TCR beta diversity per million T cells fell roughly linearly with age, and a significant reduction was already apparent by age approximately 40.

In this chain, TRBV6-5 is recombined with TRBJ2-2; TRBD2 is possibly the D segment (6 matching bases). The receptor was isolated from a woman under 30 in good health. Sequenced: blood. The DNA is as follows: TGTGCCAGCAGTTTCCGGGACTTGTTCACCGGGGAGCTGTTTTTT. This yields the protein CASSFRDLFTGELFF.